This T cell receptor (beta chain) stems from a study of cytomegalovirus exposure and HLA in healthy donors. This CDR3 has 13 residues. V lost 2 bases, J lost 5 bases, and 9 bases lay in between. Germline V lookup: CDR1 SGHTA, CDR2 FQGTGA. This PCR relied on a set of 60 Vbeta primers and 13 Jbeta primers. Libraries were prepared by immunoSEQ multiplex PCR; TCRdb keeps only in-frame clonotypes and omits some of them. The sample includes around 150,000 clones, about four fifths of them seen just once. For this clone: Its antigen is as yet unknown.

Study observations and caveats: About 180 TCR beta chains were listed as cytomegalovirus-associated. In a later analysis, CMV-associated beta chains were mostly HLA-associated, it appeared.

The source material was PBMCs. The receptor's source is a man aged 25-40 years in good health and CMV-seronegative. V gene TRBV7-3 combines with J gene TRBJ2-5, with D possibly matching TRBD1 (6 bases). The CDR3 DNA is TGTGCCAGCAGCTTATTAACAGGGGAGACCCAGTACTTC. Its protein is CASSLLTGETQYF.